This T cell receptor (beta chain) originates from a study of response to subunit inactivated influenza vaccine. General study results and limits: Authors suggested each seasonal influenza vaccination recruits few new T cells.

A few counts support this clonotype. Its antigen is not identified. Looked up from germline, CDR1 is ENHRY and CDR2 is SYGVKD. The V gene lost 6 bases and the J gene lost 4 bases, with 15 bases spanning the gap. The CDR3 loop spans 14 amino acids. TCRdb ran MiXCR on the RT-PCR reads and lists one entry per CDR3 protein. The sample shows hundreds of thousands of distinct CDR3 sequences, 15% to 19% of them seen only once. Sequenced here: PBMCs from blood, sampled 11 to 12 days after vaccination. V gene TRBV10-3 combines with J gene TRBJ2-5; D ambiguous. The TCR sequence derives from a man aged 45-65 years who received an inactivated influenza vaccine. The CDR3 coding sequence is TGTGCCATCAGAAGTTCGGGTAACGGAGAGACCCAGTACTTC. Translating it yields CAIRSSGNGETQYF.